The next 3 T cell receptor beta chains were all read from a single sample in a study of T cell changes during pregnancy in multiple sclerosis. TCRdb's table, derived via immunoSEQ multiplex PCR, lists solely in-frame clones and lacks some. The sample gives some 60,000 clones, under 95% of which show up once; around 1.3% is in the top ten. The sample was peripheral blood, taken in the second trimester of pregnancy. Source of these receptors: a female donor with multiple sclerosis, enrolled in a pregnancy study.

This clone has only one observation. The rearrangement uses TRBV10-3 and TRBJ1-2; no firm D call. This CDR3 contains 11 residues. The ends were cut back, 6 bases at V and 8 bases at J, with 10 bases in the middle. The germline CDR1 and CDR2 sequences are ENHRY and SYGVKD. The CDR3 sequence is CAIRAGRGYTF. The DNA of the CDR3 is TGTGCCATCAGGGCGGGCAGGGGCTACACCTTC.

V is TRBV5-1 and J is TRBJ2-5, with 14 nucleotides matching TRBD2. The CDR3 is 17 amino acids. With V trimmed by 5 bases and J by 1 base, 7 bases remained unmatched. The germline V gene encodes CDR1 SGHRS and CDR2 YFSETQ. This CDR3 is CASSRGTSGGFQETQYF. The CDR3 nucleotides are TGCGCCAGCAGTCGTGGGACTAGCGGGGGTTTCCAAGAGACCCAGTACTTC.

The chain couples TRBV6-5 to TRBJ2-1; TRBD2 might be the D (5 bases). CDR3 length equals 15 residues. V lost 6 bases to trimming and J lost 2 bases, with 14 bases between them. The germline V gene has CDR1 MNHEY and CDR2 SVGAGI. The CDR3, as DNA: TGTGCCAGCAGCCGCCTCGGCGGGCCCTACAATGAGCAGTTCTTC. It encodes CASSRLGGPYNEQFF.